This T cell receptor (beta chain) was observed in a study of cytomegalovirus exposure and HLA in healthy donors. Primers included in the PCR were 60 Vbeta and 13 Jbeta primers. In the original analysis: An analysis that came later counted 77 million or so unique TCR beta chains, some 11 million shared. Some clones are missing from TCRdb's copy, which holds only in-frame ones; the method was immunoSEQ multiplex PCR. V, J and clone size were drawn from that table, and D and trimming were deduced from the DNA. The sample consists of 95,000 to 150,000 clones, roughly 15% of them appearing once. This clone was seen only a few times. CDR1 is MNHEY, CDR2 SVGAGI, per germline. The CDR3 totals 14 residues. With 5 bases removed from V and 5 bases from J, the gap between germline ends came to 16 bases.

V and J are TRBV6-5 and TRBJ2-7, with D maybe TRBD2 (5 bases). The sequenced sample was PBMCs. This TCR came from a female donor in good health and CMV-seropositive. The CDR3 coding sequence is TGTGCCAGCAGTCCTAGCCTACGTGTTCACGAGCAGTACTTC. Its protein product is CASSPSLRVHEQYF.